Here is one T cell receptor (beta chain) with its context. Its antigen is currently unknown. Germline CDR1 reads MNHNY; CDR2 reads SVGAGI (reference sequence). Trimming cost V 2 bases and J 12 bases, with 14 bases left between them. The CDR3 loop spans 13 amino acids. The data were obtained in a study of post-analysis software for immune sequencing data. Tagging with unique molecular identifiers was a feature of the TCR beta cDNA libraries. TCRdb independently ran MiXCR on the PCR reads; one entry per CDR3 protein. The table includes approximately 770,000 distinct CDR3 sequences, just over 45% detected once. Broader study findings: Patients had higher frequencies than controls of about five TRBV segments, including TRBV5-6, TRBV5-1 and TRBV20-1. For normalized Chao1 diversity, multiple sclerosis patients scored significantly lower than controls did.

The gene calls are TRBV6-6 and TRBJ2-1, with D possibly TRBD1 on 5 matching bases. This TCR was sampled from a girl aged 10 to 17 with multiple sclerosis. Material for sequencing was blood. CDR3 in amino acids: CASSYIMGLGQFF. The CDR3 nucleotides are TGTGCCAGCAGTTACATCATGGGGCTCGGGCAGTTCTTC.